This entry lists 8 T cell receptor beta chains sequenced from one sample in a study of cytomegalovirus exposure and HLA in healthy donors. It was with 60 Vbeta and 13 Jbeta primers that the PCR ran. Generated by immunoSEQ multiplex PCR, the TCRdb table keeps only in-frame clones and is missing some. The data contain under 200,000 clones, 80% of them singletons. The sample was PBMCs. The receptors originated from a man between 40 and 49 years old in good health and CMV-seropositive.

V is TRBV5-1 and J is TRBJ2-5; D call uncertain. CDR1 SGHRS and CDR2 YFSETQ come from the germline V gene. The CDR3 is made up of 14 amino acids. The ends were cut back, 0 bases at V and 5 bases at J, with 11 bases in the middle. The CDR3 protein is CASSLDGRLETQYF. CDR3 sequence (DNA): TGCGCCAGCAGCTTGGATGGCAGGTTGGAGACCCAGTACTTC.

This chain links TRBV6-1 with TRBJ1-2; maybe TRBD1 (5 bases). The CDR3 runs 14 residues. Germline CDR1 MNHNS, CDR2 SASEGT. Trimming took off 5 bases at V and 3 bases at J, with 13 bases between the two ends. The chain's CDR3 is CASSHVEGYYGYTF. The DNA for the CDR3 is TGTGCCAGCAGTCATGTGGAGGGGTACTATGGCTACACCTTC.

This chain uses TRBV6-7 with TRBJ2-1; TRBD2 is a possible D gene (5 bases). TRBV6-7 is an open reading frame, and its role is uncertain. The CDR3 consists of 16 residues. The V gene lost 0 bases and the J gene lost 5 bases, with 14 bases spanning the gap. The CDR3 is CASSYSSGLADNEQFF. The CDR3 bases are TGTGCCAGCAGTTACTCGAGCGGACTCGCAGACAATGAGCAGTTCTTC.

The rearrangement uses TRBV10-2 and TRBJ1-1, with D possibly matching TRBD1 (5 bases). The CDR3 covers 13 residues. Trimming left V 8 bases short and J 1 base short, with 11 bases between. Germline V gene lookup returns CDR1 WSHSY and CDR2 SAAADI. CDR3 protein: CASSDTWNTEAFF. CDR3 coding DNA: TGCGCCAGCTCGGACACTTGGAACACTGAAGCTTTCTTT.

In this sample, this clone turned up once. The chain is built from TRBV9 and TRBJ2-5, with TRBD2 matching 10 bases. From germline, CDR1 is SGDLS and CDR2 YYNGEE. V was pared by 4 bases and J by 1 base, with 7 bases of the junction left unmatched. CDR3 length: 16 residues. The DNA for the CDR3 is TGTGCCAGCAGCCTTACTAGCGGGGAACTCCAAGAGACCCAGTACTTC. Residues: CASSLTSGELQETQYF.

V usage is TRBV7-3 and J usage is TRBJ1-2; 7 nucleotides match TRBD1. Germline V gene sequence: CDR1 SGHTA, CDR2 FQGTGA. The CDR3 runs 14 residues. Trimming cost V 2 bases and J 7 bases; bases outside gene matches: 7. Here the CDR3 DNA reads TGTGCCAGCAGCTTATCGACAGGGATTAGTGGCTACACCTTC. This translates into CASSLSTGISGYTF.

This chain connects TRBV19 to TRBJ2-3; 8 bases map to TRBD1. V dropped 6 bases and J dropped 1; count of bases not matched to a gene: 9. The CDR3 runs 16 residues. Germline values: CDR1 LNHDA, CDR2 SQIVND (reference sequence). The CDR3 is CASSPRTGTRTDTQYF. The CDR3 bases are TGTGCCAGTAGCCCCCGGACAGGGACCCGCACAGATACGCAGTATTTT.

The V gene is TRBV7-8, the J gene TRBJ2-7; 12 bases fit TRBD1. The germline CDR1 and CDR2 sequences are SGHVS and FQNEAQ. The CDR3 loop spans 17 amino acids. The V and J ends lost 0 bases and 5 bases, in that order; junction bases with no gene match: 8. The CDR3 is CASSLAGQGAIGNEQYF. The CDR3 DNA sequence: TGTGCCAGCAGCTTAGCGGGACAGGGGGCGATCGGCAACGAGCAGTACTTC. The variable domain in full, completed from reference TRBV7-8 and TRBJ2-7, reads GAGVSQSPRYKVAKRGQDVALRCDPISGHVSLFWYQQALGQGPEFLTYFQNEAQLDKSGLPSDRFFAERPEGSVSTLKIQRTQQEDSAVYLCASSLAGQGAIGNEQYFGPGTRLTVT.